The clone carrying this TCR beta chain was detected many times. Antigen: not known. This sample stems from a study of identical twins. Study observations and caveats: Models underpredicted monozygotic twin sharing of out-of-frame TCR alpha. For zero-insertion analyses, partial confounding could come from invariant MAIT and iNKT cells. The abundant beta clonotypes from cord blood had fewer insertions, and memory repertoires had none of this.

Unique molecular identifiers were present on the cDNA, and a universal primer site came from template switching. TCRdb used MiXCR to reprocess the 5' RACE reads, holding one entry per CDR3 protein. Of hundreds of thousands of distinct CDR3 sequences detected, 6% to 8.5% appear once; the ten largest clones hold over 5%. These data also formed part of another study, on yellow fever vaccine responses in identical twins.

The specimen was CD8+ T cells sorted from blood. The TCR comes from a woman aged 18-29 years in good health.

The CDR3 protein is CSVQRRESPNNEQFF. The CDR3 bases are TGCAGCGTTCAAAGGCGGGAGTCACCTAACAATGAGCAGTTCTTC. The genes are TRBV29-1 and TRBJ2-1; 7 bases map to TRBD2. The junction had 12 bases not matched to a gene; V was cut back by 5 bases and J by 5 bases. Germline CDR1 SQVTM, CDR2 ANQGSEA. The CDR3 is 15 amino acids.